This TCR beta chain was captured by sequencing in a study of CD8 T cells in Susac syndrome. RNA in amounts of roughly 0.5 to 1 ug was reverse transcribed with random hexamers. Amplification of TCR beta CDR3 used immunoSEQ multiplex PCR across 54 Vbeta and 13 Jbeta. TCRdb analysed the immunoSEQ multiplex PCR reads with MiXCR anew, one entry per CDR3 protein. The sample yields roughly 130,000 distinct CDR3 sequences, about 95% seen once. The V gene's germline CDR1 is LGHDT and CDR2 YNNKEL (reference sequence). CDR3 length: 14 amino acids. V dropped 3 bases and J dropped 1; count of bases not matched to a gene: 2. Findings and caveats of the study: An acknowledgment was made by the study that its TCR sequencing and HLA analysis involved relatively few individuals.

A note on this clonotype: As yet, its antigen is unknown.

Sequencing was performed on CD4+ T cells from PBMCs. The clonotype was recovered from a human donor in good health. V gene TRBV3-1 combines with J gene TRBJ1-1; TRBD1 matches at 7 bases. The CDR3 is CASSHGTENTEAFF. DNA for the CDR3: TGTGCCAGCAGCCATGGGACAGAGAACACTGAAGCTTTCTTT.